In this sample, the clone carrying this T cell receptor beta chain turned up a few times. The antigen is undetermined. Between the trimmed V and J ends, which lost 10 bases and 3 bases, there was a span of 14 bases. The germline V gene has CDR1 SNHLY and CDR2 FYNNEI. The CDR3 sequence is 13 residues long. The data were taken from a study of T-cell memory formation after mild COVID-19. Study-wide points: A subset of responding clones appeared in pre-infection memory, suggesting cross-reactive memory joined. SARS-CoV-2 specificity was not confirmed for second-wave clones peaking on day 37.

TCRdb re-derived calls from the 5' RACE reads in MiXCR, one entry per CDR3 protein. The sample has hundreds of thousands of distinct CDR3 sequences, around a sixth seen once; the top ten hold approximately 21%. The source material was PBMCs or a T cell subset sorted from them (not recorded which). The chain combines TRBV2 with TRBJ2-3; D is ambiguous. This receptor was taken from a man aged 18 to 35 who had mild COVID-19 (a few samples of this study predate the infection). Cell type and time point are not known. CDR3 DNA: TGTGCCACCAGGAGAATCCGGACAGATACGCAGTATTTT. It translates to CATRRIRTDTQYF.